This T cell receptor beta chain was identified in a study of chronic HIV infection and antiretroviral therapy. TCRdb recomputed calls from the 5' RACE reads with MiXCR, one row per CDR3 protein. The data contain tens of thousands of distinct CDR3 sequences, more than 7.5% of them singletons. Deletions cut 1 base from V and 0 bases from J, with 6 bases between. The CDR3 totals 14 residues. CDR1 and CDR2 (germline): SEHNR, FQNEAQ (reference sequence). The sequence was obtained from an adult who had HIV and had not received antiretroviral therapy, or was an uninfected healthy control (not recorded which). The chain is built from TRBV7-9 and TRBJ1-1; D unclear. Sequenced sample: peripheral blood. The CDR3 coding sequence is TGTGCCAGCAGCTTAGTCCCCATGAACACTGAAGCTTTCTTT. The encoded protein is CASSLVPMNTEAFF.